Given below is one TCR beta chain in context. It lacks a known antigen. Per-base qualities were not stored, and no clone one base away is much larger. These data originate in a study of T-cell memory formation after mild COVID-19 (dated by TCRdb to the early 2020s). Concerning the study at large: TCR sequence clusters from the two donors were largely donor specific. Two young, previously healthy adult volunteers, one female and one male, were included in the cohort. Longitudinal TCRalpha and TCRbeta repertoire sequencing tracked T-cell clones expanding and contracting after mild COVID-19 in a couple of donors. Overall study results and their limits: Clones contracting from day 15 to 85 had balanced CD4/CD8 phenotypes, while a second wave expanding from day 15 to 37 was biased towards CD4+. Some responding clones were detected in pre-infection memory, suggesting pre-existing cross-reactive memory T cells joined the SARS-CoV-2 response. The second-wave clones that peaked on day 37 were not confirmed to be SARS-CoV-2 specific. Only two mild cases were covered by the study, and larger cohorts that include severe cases with pre-infection samples were considered necessary. Contracting CD4+ clones appeared mostly in the CM and EM memory subsets, whereas CD8+ clones were enriched in EMRA.

The germline V gene supplies CDR1 SGHRS and CDR2 YFSETQ. Including the terminal cysteine and phenylalanine, the CDR3 comprises 14 residues. The CDR3 DNA has 42 bases and is translated from base 1. V lost 0 bases and J lost 5 bases; the stretch between them is 11 bases long. PBMCs were isolated by Ficoll-Paque density gradient centrifugation. For sequencing, an Illumina NovaSeq 6000 was employed. TCRalpha and TCRbeta cDNA libraries were constructed by 5'RACE with constant-segment primers, with sample barcodes and unique molecular identifiers being introduced. RNA was extracted from every sample with Trizol reagent. The libraries were amplified in two PCR steps, and the second step added a second sample barcode and Illumina TruSeq adapters. Libraries were sequenced on an Illumina NovaSeq with 2 x 150 bp paired-end reads. As for the original processing: With migec v1.2.7, reads were demultiplexed and then collapsed into UMI-guided consensus sequences. With mixcr v2.1.11, UMI consensuses were aligned to TRA and TRB V and J templates and assembled into clonotypes. Clonotypes were classified as expanded or contracted when called significant by both edgeR and NoisET, with noise models trained on biological replicates. For edgeR calls, a false discovery rate-adjusted p below 0.01 and a log2 fold-change threshold of 1 were applied. PCA with hierarchical clustering of max-normalized trajectories of the 1000 most abundant clonotypes was used as exploratory dynamics analysis. Separately sequenced CD4+ and CD8+ repertoires were used to assign the CD4 or CD8 phenotype of responding clones. TCRdb handled the public reads itself, with Q25 trimming in fastp and clone calling in MiXCR, and kept productive beta chains. Entries are consolidated by CDR3 protein sequence, retaining the most common genes and DNA. The V and J calls, along with clone size, are taken from TCRdb and not from the paper's own processing. The sample table lists roughly 250,000 distinct CDR3 sequences, about a sixth of them with a count of one. The top ten hold around 3.4% of the sample.

The rearrangement joined TRBV5-1 to TRBJ2-5; tentative D gene TRBD1, with 6 bases matching. This receptor was obtained from a man aged 18 to 30 who had mild COVID-19 (a few samples of this study predate the infection). The sample titles of this study are shuffled in the database, so cell type and time point are left out; the donor was told from shared clones. Sequenced input: PBMCs or a T cell subset sorted from them (not recorded which). The CDR3 has the sequence CASSLVVGAETQYF. The DNA is TGCGCCAGCAGCTTGGTTGTGGGGGCGGAGACCCAGTACTTC.